This passage covers 30 T cell receptor beta chains from one sample sequenced in a study of blood T cell repertoires in COVID-19. Here immunoSEQ multiplex PCR was the method, and the copy in TCRdb shows in-frame clones only, minus some. This sample carries around 52,000 clones, around 83% of them seen once, and the ten largest clones take approximately 5.2%. The specimen sequenced was peripheral blood. Receptor source: a human donor in a cohort sampled during active COVID-19.

The chain links TRBV9 to TRBJ2-5, with TRBD2 matching over 8 bases. The J segment lost 1 base and the V segment lost 3 bases, leaving 8 bases of the junction unmatched. This CDR3 region has 16 residues. The germline V gene has CDR1 SGDLS and CDR2 YYNGEE. CDR3 sequence reads: CASSEFGRGVQETQYF. CDR3 bases: TGTGCCAGCAGCGAATTCGGGCGGGGGGTCCAAGAGACCCAGTACTTC. Supplemented by reference TRBV9 and TRBJ2-5, the full variable domain reads DSGVTQTPKHLITATGQRVTLRCSPRSGDLSVYWYQQSLDQGLQFLIQYYNGEERAKGNILERFSAQQFPDLHSELNLSSLELGDSALYFCASSEFGRGVQETQYFGPGTRLLVL.

This clone was seen only a few times. The chain recombines TRBV5-6 with TRBJ2-2; 14 positions match TRBD2. This CDR3 has 18 residues. Trimming cost V 5 bases and J 0 bases; bases outside gene matches: 6. Germline values: CDR1 SGHDT, CDR2 YYEEEE. The CDR3 DNA sequence: TGTGCCAGCAGTCTCACGGGACTAGCGGGGGCGAACACCGGGGAGCTGTTTTTT. Translated, it gives CASSLTGLAGANTGELFF.

The V gene is TRBV4-2, the J gene TRBJ2-7, with a weak D call TRBD2 (5 bases). CDR1 is LGHNA, CDR2 YNFKEQ, per germline. This CDR3 has 17 amino acids. Between the trimmed V and J ends, which lost 2 bases and 0 bases, there was a span of 17 bases. The CDR3 region is CASSQPRTPTLSYEQYF. The CDR3 bases are TGTGCCAGCAGCCAACCACGGACTCCTACCCTCTCCTACGAGCAGTACTTC.

The gene calls are TRBV6-5 and TRBJ1-1; the match to TRBD1 covers 7 bases. Looked up from germline, CDR1 is MNHEY and CDR2 is SVGAGI. V trimming: 5 bases; J trimming: 8 bases; junction bases outside the gene matches: 11. This CDR3 has 14 residues. CDR3 nucleotides: TGTGCCAGCAGTCAGAGGACAGGCGGCGCCGAAGCTTTCTTT. Its protein is CASSQRTGGAEAFF.

In its sample, this clone was seen once. The rearrangement joins TRBV4-2 to TRBJ2-3; D is perhaps TRBD1 (5 bases). Per germline, CDR1 LGHNA and CDR2 YNFKEQ. The CDR3 runs 15 residues. V was pared by 1 base and J by 1 base, with 9 bases between. Here the CDR3 reads CASSQATQGTDTQYF. CDR3 coding DNA: TGTGCCAGCAGCCAAGCAACACAGGGCACAGATACGCAGTATTTT.

This clone was counted a few times. The rearrangement links TRBV6-5 to TRBJ2-2, with D perhaps matching TRBD1 (6 bases). The ends were cut back, 6 bases at V and 4 bases at J, with 9 bases in the middle. The CDR3 is 13 amino acids. Germline CDR1 MNHEY, CDR2 SVGAGI. The CDR3: CASSATGTGELFF. The CDR3 coding sequence is TGTGCCAGCAGCGCGACAGGCACCGGGGAGCTGTTTTTT.

The V and J genes are TRBV9 and TRBJ2-2, with D unclear. The CDR3 length is 16 residues. Germline V lookup: CDR1 SGDLS, CDR2 YYNGEE. V shed 4 bases and J shed 2 bases, with 15 bases lying between them. CDR3 bases: TGTGCCAGCAGCACACCCATCTCCCTCAACACCGGGGAGCTGTTTTTT. Translating gives CASSTPISLNTGELFF. Complete variable domain (other parts from reference TRBV9 and TRBJ2-2): DSGVTQTPKHLITATGQRVTLRCSPRSGDLSVYWYQQSLDQGLQFLIQYYNGEERAKGNILERFSAQQFPDLHSELNLSSLELGDSALYFCASSTPISLNTGELFFGEGSRLTVL.

This clone was recorded only once. This chain uses TRBV5-1 with TRBJ1-1; D is unresolved. The CDR3 spans 14 residues. V was pared by 4 bases and J by 5 bases, with 15 bases between. Germline CDR1 SGHRS, CDR2 YFSETQ. CDR3 residues: CASSADYRGTEAFF. In nucleotides, the CDR3 is TGCGCCAGCAGCGCTGACTACCGAGGGACTGAAGCTTTCTTT.

The V call is TRBV7-2, the J call TRBJ2-1, with TRBD1 matching over 8 bases. Trimming took 1 base from V and 6 from J; bases not matched to a gene: 14. Germline assignment: CDR1 SGHTA and CDR2 FQGNSA. The CDR3 is made up of 18 amino acids. CDR3 bases: TGTGCCAGCAGCTTAGTCGGGACAGGCTCCACACAGGTCAATGAGCAGTTCTTC. This gives the protein CASSLVGTGSTQVNEQFF.

In its sample, this clone was seen a few times. The chain is built from TRBV30 and TRBJ1-5; 8 bases match TRBD1. This CDR3 contains 14 residues. The V gene's germline CDR1 is GTSNPN and CDR2 SVGIG (reference sequence). Germline trimming cut 5 bases from V and 6 bases from J; bases unmatched to any gene: 9. The CDR3 loop reads CAWGPRGPGQPQHF. The CDR3 DNA follows: TGTGCCTGGGGTCCCAGGGGGCCCGGTCAGCCCCAGCATTTT.

Only a few counts were recorded for this clone. The V and J genes are TRBV18 and TRBJ2-2; 7 nucleotides align to TRBD1. The CDR3 consists of 15 residues. CDR1 and CDR2 from the germline V gene are KGHSH and LQKENI. The trim removed 1 base at V and 3 bases at J, leaving 2 bases unmatched. CDR3 loop: CASSPQGADTGELFF. The CDR3 bases are TGTGCCAGCTCACCACAGGGGGCCGACACCGGGGAGCTGTTTTTT.

The V gene is TRBV3-1 (or the pseudogene TRBV3-2), the J gene TRBJ2-2; no definite D call. The CDR3 is 13 amino acids. From germline, CDR1 is LGHDT and CDR2 YNNKEL (reference sequence). Trimming shortened V by 4 bases and J by 6 bases, and 9 bases separated the two germline ends. The CDR3 sequence is CASSPRPAGELFF. Written as DNA, the CDR3 is TGTGCCAGCAGCCCCCGTCCAGCCGGGGAGCTGTTTTTT.

The rearrangement uses TRBV4-1 and TRBJ2-5, with D hard to call. This CDR3 contains 13 residues. Trimming shortened V by 3 bases and J by 5 bases, and 10 bases separated the two germline ends. CDR1 is MGHRA, CDR2 YSYEKL, per germline. CDR3 in DNA: TGCGCCAGCAGCCATGCGCTTTGGGAGACCCAGTACTTC. Its translation: CASSHALWETQYF.

This rearrangement joins TRBV7-2 to TRBJ2-2, with 9 positions matching TRBD2. CDR1 SGHTA and CDR2 FQGNSA come from the germline V gene. Germline trimming cut 5 bases from V and 9 bases from J; bases unmatched to any gene: 7. There are 14 residues in the CDR3. CDR3: CASSPQAGGRELFF. The CDR3 region has the DNA TGTGCCAGCAGCCCGCAGGCGGGGGGGAGGGAGCTGTTTTTT.

The rearrangement joins TRBV3-1 (or the pseudogene TRBV3-2) to TRBJ1-2; D is ambiguous. From germline, CDR1 is LGHDT and CDR2 YNNKEL (reference sequence). The ends were cut back, 0 bases at V and 6 bases at J, with 29 bases in the middle. The CDR3 consists of 20 residues. The CDR3 here is CASSQDLGRRTTKDRDGYTF. DNA for the CDR3: TGTGCCAGCAGCCAAGATCTTGGGAGGAGAACGACGAAAGACCGGGATGGCTACACCTTC.

The CDR3, as DNA: TGTGCCAGCAGCTACCTGGACAGGCCGGGCAGTAATTCACCCCTCCACTTT. Protein product: CASSYLDRPGSNSPLHF. This rearrangement joins TRBV4-2 to TRBJ1-6; the match to TRBD1 covers 7 bases. V gave up 5 bases and J gave up 6 bases; unmatched junction bases: 13. The length of the CDR3 is 17 residues. The germline CDR1 and CDR2 sequences are LGHNA and YNFKEQ.

The CDR3 spells CASGTEYNEQFF. The DNA for the CDR3 is TGTGCCAGCGGGACAGAATACAATGAGCAGTTCTTC. This chain uses TRBV12-3 or TRBV12-4 with TRBJ2-1; 7 bases agree with TRBD1. This CDR3 has 12 amino acids. Unmatched junction bases numbered 2, after V lost 8 bases and J lost 4 bases.

The CDR3 sequence: CASSESEGLGTQYF. CDR3 in DNA: TGCGCCAGCAGTGAGTCGGAGGGGTTGGGGACCCAGTACTTC. This chain joins TRBV10-2 and TRBJ2-5; a possible D gene is TRBD2 (6 bases). The germline gives CDR1 WSHSY, CDR2 SAAADI. The CDR3 covers 14 residues. V lost 0 bases and J lost 7, with 12 bases in between.

J is TRBJ1-6 and V is TRBV6-1; no clear D gene. The CDR3 is 14 amino acids. The germline gives CDR1 MNHNS, CDR2 SASEGT. The V and J ends lost 2 bases and 8 bases respectively, with 10 bases between them. DNA for the CDR3: TGTGCCAGCAGTGAACGGCAGGATCATTCACCCCTCCACTTT. This sequence encodes CASSERQDHSPLHF.

This clone was counted a single time. V and J are TRBV7-6 and TRBJ2-7, with a weak D call TRBD1 (6 bases). The CDR3 covers 14 residues. Trimming left V 3 bases short and J 3 bases short, with 12 bases between. Germline V gene data show CDR1 as SGHVS and CDR2 as FNYEAQ. CDR3 coding DNA: TGTGCCAGCAGCTTGCGGTACAGGGACTACGAGCAGTACTTC. Amino acid sequence: CASSLRYRDYEQYF. Filled out from reference TRBV7-6 and TRBJ2-7, the complete variable domain reads GAGVSQSPRYKVTKRGQDVALRCDPISGHVSLYWYRQALGQGPEFLTYFNYEAQQDKSGLPNDRFSAERPEGSISTLTIQRTEQRDSAMYRCASSLRYRDYEQYFGPGTRLTVT.

J is TRBJ2-2 and V is TRBV6-4, with a weak D call TRBD1 (5 bases). This CDR3 comprises 14 residues. CDR1 is MRHNA, CDR2 SNTAGT, per germline. Trimming removed 6 bases at V and 5 bases at J, with 13 bases between. The CDR3 DNA reads as TGTGCCAGCAGCCAATTTCAGGGTACCGGGGAGCTGTTTTTT. Encoded protein: CASSQFQGTGELFF.

This clone has a single count. V usage is TRBV10-3 and J usage is TRBJ1-3; 8 bases fit TRBD1. Per germline, CDR1 ENHRY and CDR2 SYGVKD. CDR3 length: 15 residues. The V and J ends lost 3 bases and 4 bases, in that order; junction bases with no gene match: 5. The CDR3 DNA reads as TGTGCCATCAGTGACAGGGGGCTACAAGGAAACACCATATATTTT. It is translated as CAISDRGLQGNTIYF.

The chain carries TRBV14 and TRBJ2-7, with 9 positions matching TRBD2. The CDR3 covers 13 residues. Germline V gene data show CDR1 as SGHDN and CDR2 as FVKESK. The junction had 0 bases not matched to a gene; V was cut back by 2 bases and J by 4 bases. CDR3 bases: TGTGCCAGCAGCCAACTAGCGGGATACGAGCAGTACTTC. Translation gives CASSQLAGYEQYF.

CDR3 nucleotide sequence: TGTGCCAGCAGTTTCGACACCTTTGGCTACACCTTC. Translation gives CASSFDTFGYTF. V gene TRBV12-3 or TRBV12-4 combines with J gene TRBJ1-2; unclear D gene. V gave up 3 bases and J gave up 7 bases, with 9 bases separating them. The CDR3 has 12 residues.

The chain employs TRBV4-1 and TRBJ2-5; D may be TRBD1 (5 bases). Deletions cut 0 bases from V and 2 bases from J, with 10 bases between. Germline CDR1 is MGHRA and CDR2 is YSYEKL. The CDR3 is 15 residues long. The DNA of the CDR3 is TGCGCCAGCAGCCAAGATTGGGCAGGGCAAGAGACCCAGTACTTC. Translation: CASSQDWAGQETQYF.

Concerning this clone: This sample includes further DNA sequences coding for the same CDR3. The chain has TRBV6-6 and TRBJ2-1; perhaps TRBD1 as D (5 bases). CDR1 MNHNY and CDR2 SVGAGI come from the germline V gene (reference sequence). Trimming took 4 bases from V and 3 from J, leaving 13 bases between them. The CDR3 runs 15 residues. CDR3 in DNA: TGTGCCAGCAGTTCAACGCACGACAGCTACAATGAGCAGTTCTTC. This gives the protein CASSSTHDSYNEQFF.

This chain links TRBV19 with TRBJ2-2; 8 bases match TRBD2. With V trimmed by 9 bases and J by 5 bases, 8 bases remained unmatched. CDR1 and CDR2 from the germline V gene are LNHDA and SQIVND (reference sequence). The CDR3 sequence is 14 residues long. The CDR3 region has the DNA TGTGCCAGCGGACAGCCGGGGGGGACCGGGGAGCTGTTTTTT. Its translation: CASGQPGGTGELFF.

The chain recombines TRBV30 with TRBJ1-5, with D perhaps matching TRBD1 (5 bases). The V gene lost 0 bases and the J gene lost 9 bases, with 9 bases spanning the gap. This CDR3 spans 12 amino acids. CDR1 is GTSNPN, CDR2 SVGIG, per germline (reference sequence). The CDR3 region is CAWSVPGGPQHF. CDR3 nucleotide sequence: TGTGCCTGGAGTGTACCCGGGGGGCCCCAGCATTTT.

A word on this clone: The same CDR3 also results from other DNA sequences found in this sample. This chain links TRBV24-1 with TRBJ2-1; the match to TRBD2 covers 13 bases. Trimming took 4 bases from V and 4 from J; bases not matched to a gene: 6. This CDR3 has 17 residues. Germline loops: CDR1 KGHDR, CDR2 SFDVKD. Here the CDR3 reads CATSDPTSGGAYNEQFF. For the CDR3, the DNA is TGTGCCACCAGTGACCCAACTAGCGGGGGGGCATACAATGAGCAGTTCTTC.

The J gene is TRBJ1-2, the V gene TRBV6-5; 8 positions match TRBD1. This CDR3 spans 13 amino acids. The germline gives CDR1 MNHEY, CDR2 SVGAGI. J was trimmed by 2 bases and V by 5 bases; bases with no gene match: 1. The CDR3: CASSRTGNYGYTF. The CDR3 coding sequence is TGTGCCAGCAGTCGGACAGGGAACTATGGCTACACCTTC.